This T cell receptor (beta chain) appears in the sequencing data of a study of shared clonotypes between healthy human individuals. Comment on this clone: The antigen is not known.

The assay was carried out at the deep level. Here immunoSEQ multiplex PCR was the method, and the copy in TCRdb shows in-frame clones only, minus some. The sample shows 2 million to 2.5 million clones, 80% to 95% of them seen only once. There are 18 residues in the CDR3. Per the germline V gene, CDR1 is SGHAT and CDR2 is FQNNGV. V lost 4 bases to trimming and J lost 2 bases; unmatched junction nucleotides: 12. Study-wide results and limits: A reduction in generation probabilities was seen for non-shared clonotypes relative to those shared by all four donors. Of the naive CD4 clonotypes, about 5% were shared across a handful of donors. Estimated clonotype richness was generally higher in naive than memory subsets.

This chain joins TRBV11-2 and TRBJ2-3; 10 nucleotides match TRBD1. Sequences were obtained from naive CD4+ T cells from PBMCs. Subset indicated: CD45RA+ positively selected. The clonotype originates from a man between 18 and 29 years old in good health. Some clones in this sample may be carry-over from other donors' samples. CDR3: CASSSRQGASGHTDTQYF. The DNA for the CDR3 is TGTGCCAGCAGCTCCAGACAGGGGGCGTCTGGGCACACAGATACGCAGTATTTT.